This TCR beta chain was recorded in a study of graft-versus-host responses after intestinal transplantation. In its sample, this clone was seen once. Its specificity is unknown. The junction does not match germline at one end; this may be a read error. Some clones are missing from TCRdb's copy, which holds only in-frame ones; the method was immunoSEQ multiplex PCR. The top ten clones hold more than 0.95% of a sample with more than 90,000 clones, about 92% of them seen once. Findings of the study overall: Recipient marrow harbored GvH clones, some of which surfaced first in ileum or blood.

CDR3 length: 16 amino acids. In germline, CDR1 is MDHEN, CDR2 SYDVKM. This clonotype was obtained from a human donor who was the organ donor for an intestinal transplant. Source: unstimulated CD8+ T cells sorted from spleen or lymph node cells, taken before transplant. The rearrangement uses TRBV28 and TRBJ2-1; D might be TRBD1 or TRBD2, each matching 5 bases. As DNA, the CDR3 is TGTGCCAGCAGTTTCCTTTCCGAGGGGTACTACAATGAGCAGCTCTTC. It yields the protein CASSFLSEGYYNEQLF.